The clone carrying this T cell receptor (beta chain) came up once. Antigen specificity is unknown. The data were taken from a study of OX40 agonist ivuxolimab in advanced cancers. About the research overall: Each patient was given ivuxolimab into a vein every 2 weeks, at 0.01 to 10 mg/kg.

Study results and caveats: Some of the nonresponding patients also showed low levels of normalized T-cell clonal expansion.

The CDR3 extends over 15 amino acids. Germline V gives CDR1 MRHNA, CDR2 SNTAGT. The V end lost 2 bases, the J end lost 0 bases, and 8 bases lay between the germline ends. Sequenced by immunoSEQ multiplex PCR; TCRdb stores in-frame clones only, minus some. The table records some 14,000 clones, around three quarters of them present only once. Sequencing was performed on CD4+ or CD8+ T cells sorted from blood, taken in a trial of the OX40 agonist ivuxolimab. The rearrangement uses TRBV6-4 and TRBJ2-1, with a weak D call TRBD1 (5 bases). The receptor's source is an adult with an advanced solid tumor such as melanoma, head and neck, liver or kidney cancer. CDR3 residues: CASSDGAVSYNEQFF. In DNA form, the CDR3 reads TGTGCCAGCAGTGACGGGGCAGTCTCCTACAATGAGCAGTTCTTC.